This T cell receptor (beta chain) derives from a study of breast tumors, draining lymph nodes, adjacent tissues. Breast cancer patients provided tissue from their axillary draining lymph nodes. TCRdb ran MiXCR on the multiplex PCR reads and lists one entry per CDR3 protein. Of 180,000 or so distinct CDR3 sequences listed, 25% to 40% were seen once; the top ten hold 4% to 5.5%. A word on this clonotype: A single base separates this from a much larger clone, so it may be a read error.

The germline gives CDR1 SGHVS, CDR2 FNYEAQ. This CDR3 has 17 amino acids. V and J are TRBV7-6 and TRBJ2-3; 14 nucleotides match TRBD2. Sequences were obtained from axillary lymph node tissue. The TCR comes from a female donor with breast cancer. Some clones in this sample may be carry-over from other donors' samples. In nucleotides, the CDR3 is TGTACCAGCAGCTTACAGACTAGCGGGGGGGCAAGAGATGCGCAGTATTTT. Encoded protein: CTSSLQTSGGARDAQYF.